The 21 T cell receptor beta chains below all came from one sample that was sequenced in a study of shared clonotypes between healthy human individuals. TCRdb keeps only in-frame clones here, not all; method: immunoSEQ multiplex PCR. The sample carries 600,000 to 750,000 clones, about nine tenths recorded once. The sequenced sample was memory CD8+ T cells from PBMCs. The subset denotes: CD45RO+ cells pooled with CCR7-negative TemRA cells. The source of these receptors is a man aged 18 to 30 in good health. Some clones in this sample may be carry-over from other donors' samples.

The chain combines TRBV9 with TRBJ1-2; TRBD1 aligns across 7 bases. The CDR3 spans 14 residues. The V segment lost 3 bases and the J segment 7 bases; nucleotides outside the gene matches: 9. Germline CDR1 and CDR2: SGDLS and YYNGEE. CDR3 loop: CASSDYRQGFGYTF. The DNA for the CDR3 is TGTGCCAGCAGCGACTATAGACAGGGATTTGGCTACACCTTC.

The genes are TRBV14 and TRBJ2-5; 8 nucleotides line up with TRBD2. V lost 0 bases and J lost 4; bases outside the gene matches: 10. CDR1 SGHDN and CDR2 FVKESK come from the germline V gene. The CDR3 contains 17 residues. The CDR3 protein is CASSQEPSGSRGETQYF. As DNA, the CDR3 is TGTGCCAGCAGCCAAGAACCCAGCGGGAGCAGGGGAGAGACCCAGTACTTC.

The chain recombines TRBV5-1 with TRBJ2-7; 8 bases align to TRBD1. CDR1 and CDR2 from the germline V gene are SGHRS and YFSETQ. J gave up 2 bases and V 4 bases, and 2 bases lay outside the gene matches. There are 13 residues in the CDR3. The CDR3 sequence is CASSRTGPYEQYF. The CDR3, as DNA: TGCGCCAGCAGCCGGACAGGGCCCTACGAGCAGTACTTC. Based on the CDR3 plus reference TRBV5-1 and TRBJ2-7, the full variable domain is KAGVTQTPRYLIKTRGQQVTLSCSPISGHRSVSWYQQTPGQGLQFLFEYFSETQRNKGNFPGRFSGRQFSNSRSEMNVSTLELGDSALYLCASSRTGPYEQYFGPGTRLTVT.

This clone showed up just once. The CDR3 region is CASSSEGWAGELFF. The CDR3 DNA is TGCGCCAGCAGCAGCGAGGGTTGGGCCGGGGAGCTGTTTTTT. The chain is built from TRBV5-1 and TRBJ2-2, with a possible D match to TRBD2 (5 bases). Trimming stripped 4 bases from V and 6 bases from J, with 13 bases between. Germline V lookup: CDR1 SGHRS, CDR2 YFSETQ. This CDR3 region has 14 residues.

This sequence joins TRBV6-5 and TRBJ2-7; D may be TRBD1 or TRBD2 (5 bases each). Germline CDR1 and CDR2: MNHEY and SVGAGI. This CDR3 is built from 14 residues. Trimming took 2 bases from V and 3 from J, leaving 11 bases between them. This CDR3 reads CASSYETGHYEQYF. The CDR3 DNA is TGTGCCAGCAGTTACGAGACGGGGCACTACGAGCAGTACTTC.

This chain links TRBV6-5 with TRBJ2-2; possibly TRBD2 for D (5 bases). V was trimmed by 5 bases and J by 4 bases, leaving 14 bases between them. The length of the CDR3 is 15 residues. Germline V gives CDR1 MNHEY, CDR2 SVGAGI. CDR3 amino acids: CASSPHLARTGELFF. CDR3 in DNA: TGTGCCAGCAGTCCCCACCTAGCACGCACCGGGGAGCTGTTTTTT.

In DNA form, the CDR3 reads TGTGCCAGCAGCGTAGGACAGGGACTTAACTACGAGCAGTACTTC. Its translation: CASSVGQGLNYEQYF. The V call is TRBV7-9, the J call TRBJ2-7; 8 bases are a match to TRBD1. Germline-derived CDR1 and CDR2 are SEHNR and FQNEAQ (reference sequence). The CDR3 is made up of 15 amino acids. Germline trimming cut 5 bases from V and 3 bases from J; bases unmatched to any gene: 9. Based on the CDR3 plus reference TRBV7-9 and TRBJ2-7, the full variable domain is DTGVSQNPRHKITKRGQNVTFRCDPISEHNRLYWYRQTLGQGPEFLTYFQNEAQLEKSRLLSDRFSAERPKGSFSTLEIQRTEQGDSAMYLCASSVGQGLNYEQYFGPGTRLTVT.

The V and J genes are TRBV4-1 and TRBJ2-1; TRBD2 might be the D (5 bases). Trimming left V 6 bases short and J 9 bases short, with 18 bases between. Germline assignment: CDR1 MGHRA and CDR2 YSYEKL. This CDR3 contains 14 residues. This CDR3 is CASRISGGSREQFF. The CDR3 DNA follows: TGCGCCAGCAGGATTTCGGGCGGGTCCCGTGAGCAGTTCTTC.

The chain recombines TRBV5-1 with TRBJ2-1; D gene uncertain. CDR3 length equals 12 residues. The germline V gene encodes CDR1 SGHRS and CDR2 YFSETQ. V lost 2 bases and J 7 bases, leaving 7 bases between the germline ends. CDR3 protein: CASSFSGNEQFF. The CDR3, as DNA: TGCGCCAGCAGCTTTAGTGGTAATGAGCAGTTCTTC.

The CDR3 protein is CASSVTSESYEQYF. The CDR3 bases are TGCGCCAGCAGTGTAACTAGCGAATCCTACGAGCAGTACTTC. The chain is built from TRBV10-1 and TRBJ2-7, with 7 bases that match TRBD2. Trimming cost V 4 bases and J 1 base; bases outside gene matches: 4. In germline, CDR1 is WNHNN, CDR2 SYGVQD (reference sequence). This CDR3 has 14 residues.

This rearrangement joins TRBV25-1 to TRBJ2-5; D ambiguous. TRBJ2-7 explains the end of the DNA better; the J call may be wrong. Germline V gene sequence: CDR1 MGHDK, CDR2 SYGVNS. The CDR3 is made up of 15 amino acids. The CDR3 bases are TGTGCCAGCAGTTTAGGAGCCATTTCCTACGACGAGCAGTACTTC. Its translation: CASSLGAISYDEQYF.

The chain carries TRBV15 and TRBJ1-4; 8 bases map to TRBD1. Germline CDR1 reads LNHNV; CDR2 reads YYDKDF (reference sequence). The CDR3 is 13 residues long. Trimming took 8 bases from V and 2 from J; bases not matched to a gene: 1. The chain's CDR3 is CATGDRTNEKLFF. CDR3 coding DNA: TGTGCCACCGGGGACAGGACTAATGAAAAACTGTTTTTT.

The chain couples TRBV30 to TRBJ2-1; D is perhaps TRBD1 (6 bases). Trimming removed 4 bases at V and 8 bases at J, with 12 bases between. Germline V CDR1 and CDR2: GTSNPN, SVGIG (reference sequence). The CDR3 covers 12 residues. The CDR3: CAWTPDSDEQFF. The CDR3 DNA follows: TGTGCCTGGACCCCGGACAGCGATGAGCAGTTCTTC.

On this clone: This likely came from a read error, as a far larger clone is one base away. V and J are TRBV2 and TRBJ2-2; TRBD2 is a possible D gene (6 bases). This CDR3 has 14 amino acids. Germline V gives CDR1 SNHLY, CDR2 FYNNEI. CDR3 nucleotides: TGTGCCAGCACCGGGGGAAAGAACGCCGGGGAGCTGTTTTTT. Translating it yields CASTGGKNAGELFF.

V is TRBV5-6 and J is TRBJ1-2; 7 bases are a match to TRBD1. The CDR3 is 18 amino acids. Germline CDR1 is SGHDT and CDR2 is YYEEEE. V was pared by 7 bases and J by 6 bases, with 24 bases of the junction left unmatched. The CDR3 DNA reads as TGTGCCAGCCTCAGGGGGAATGGAAGAGGTCTTGTAAGGGATGGCTACACCTTC. Protein sequence: CASLRGNGRGLVRDGYTF.

About this clone itself: This sample also contains other DNA sequences that code for the same CDR3. For the CDR3, the DNA is TGTGCCAGCAGCTTAGCCGGGAACACTGAAGCTTTCTTT. Translating it yields CASSLAGNTEAFF. The chain combines TRBV11-2 with TRBJ1-1; no clear D. The CDR3 totals 13 residues. The germline CDR1 and CDR2 sequences are SGHAT and FQNNGV. V was cut by 1 base and J by 1 base, with 4 bases left in between.

The gene calls are TRBV7-8 and TRBJ2-7; D unresolved. Germline loops: CDR1 SGHVS, CDR2 FQNEAQ. The V gene lost 2 bases and the J gene lost 5 bases, with 10 bases spanning the gap. This CDR3 comprises 13 residues. The CDR3 DNA is TGTGCCAGCAGCTTACGTTCCCCGAACGAGCAGTACTTC. Translating it yields CASSLRSPNEQYF.

This clone was found once. The CDR3 sequence is CASSSRAEANTEAFF. As DNA, the CDR3 is TGTGCCAGCAGCAGCAGGGCAGAGGCGAACACTGAAGCTTTCTTT. J is TRBJ1-1 and V is TRBV7-9; D is possibly TRBD1 (5 bases). Trimming pared 5 bases from V and 1 base from J, leaving 14 bases between. Germline CDR1 reads SEHNR; CDR2 reads FQNEAQ (reference sequence). There are 15 residues in the CDR3.

This chain uses TRBV6-6 with TRBJ2-7, with a weak D call TRBD2 (5 bases). Per germline, CDR1 MNHNY and CDR2 SVGAGI (reference sequence). V was cut by 6 bases and J by 2 bases, with 11 bases left in between. The CDR3 extends over 13 amino acids. CDR3 nucleotide sequence: TGTGCCAGCAGGAGAGGGAGTCCCTACGAGCAGTACTTC. Its protein product is CASRRGSPYEQYF.

The chain has TRBV6-7 and TRBJ2-2; the D gene could be TRBD1 or TRBD2 (5 bases each). TRBV6-7 is designated an ORF whose function remains uncertain. Trimming stripped 10 bases from V and 6 bases from J, with 15 bases between. There are 13 residues in the CDR3. The CDR3 reads CATIPGTAGELFF. DNA of the CDR3: TGTGCCACAATACCGGGGACGGCCGGGGAGCTGTTTTTT.

The chain employs TRBV9 and TRBJ1-2; tentative D call: TRBD1 (5 bases). Germline assignment: CDR1 SGDLS and CDR2 YYNGEE. Trimming left V 0 bases short and J 6 bases short, with 18 bases between. The length of the CDR3 is 16 residues. The CDR3 DNA sequence: TGTGCCAGCAGCGTAGGTGGACGGGGCGCGAAGGATGGCTACACCTTC. Its protein product is CASSVGGRGAKDGYTF.